Presented here are 26 T cell receptor beta chains from one specimen sequenced in a study of blood T cell repertoires in COVID-19. Libraries were prepared by immunoSEQ multiplex PCR; TCRdb keeps only in-frame clonotypes and omits some of them. The repertoire holds 150,000 to 200,000 clones, with 90% as singletons. The sequenced sample was peripheral blood. The receptors were sampled from a man in his fifties with acute or convalescent COVID-19.

V is TRBV11-2 and J is TRBJ2-2, with D possibly TRBD1 on 6 matching bases. Trimming removed 1 base from V and 6 bases from J, with 15 bases in between. The germline V gene has CDR1 SGHAT and CDR2 FQNNGV. The CDR3 is made up of 16 amino acids. CDR3 amino acids: CASSLVQGRASGELFF. In DNA form, the CDR3 reads TGTGCCAGCAGCTTAGTTCAGGGGCGCGCTTCCGGGGAGCTGTTTTTT.

The rearrangement links TRBV4-2 to TRBJ1-1; 9 positions match TRBD1. This CDR3 region has 14 residues. With 3 bases clipped from V and 1 base from J, the junction kept 0 bases outside the gene matches. Germline V CDR1 and CDR2: LGHNA, YNFKEQ. The CDR3 coding sequence is TGTGCCAGCAGCCAGGGACAGGGGAACACTGAAGCTTTCTTT. Translating gives CASSQGQGNTEAFF.

The chain uses TRBV25-1 and TRBJ2-5; D remains unclear. The germline V gene encodes CDR1 MGHDK and CDR2 SYGVNS. The CDR3 runs to 14 residues. Deletions cut 0 bases from V and 1 base from J, with 6 bases between. Written as DNA, the CDR3 is TGTGCCAGCAGTGAATATACCAGCCAAGAGACCCAGTACTTC. Translation: CASSEYTSQETQYF.

This clone has a single count. This chain connects TRBV15 to TRBJ1-4; perhaps TRBD1 as D (5 bases). With 0 bases removed from V and 7 bases from J, the gap between germline ends came to 15 bases. The germline V gene has CDR1 LNHNV and CDR2 YYDKDF (reference sequence). CDR3 length: 16 amino acids. The CDR3 DNA is TGTGCCACCAGCAGAGATCTCCAGGGCGTAGCTGAAAAACTGTTTTTT. Residues: CATSRDLQGVAEKLFF.

This rearrangement joins TRBV9 to TRBJ1-1; weak D call: TRBD1 (5 bases). Germline values: CDR1 SGDLS, CDR2 YYNGEE. The CDR3 sequence is 14 residues long. V lost 4 bases to trimming and J lost 0 bases, with 10 bases between them. Here the CDR3 DNA reads TGTGCCAGCAGCAAACGACAGCTGAACACTGAAGCTTTCTTT. It yields the protein CASSKRQLNTEAFF.

The V call is TRBV9, the J call TRBJ1-3, with TRBD1 identical over 8 bases. Germline loops: CDR1 SGDLS, CDR2 YYNGEE. V lost 3 bases and J lost 0; bases outside the gene matches: 5. The CDR3 contains 16 residues. CDR3 residues: CASSAGQGNSGNTIYF. The CDR3 DNA sequence: TGTGCCAGCAGCGCAGGACAGGGAAACTCTGGAAACACCATATATTTT.

The CDR3 DNA reads TGTGCCAGCAGCAGGGGGCGGGAGGGCCTTTCGTACGAGCAGTACTTC. It yields the protein CASSRGREGLSYEQYF. The chain couples TRBV7-2 to TRBJ2-7; TRBD2 matches at 9 bases. This CDR3 contains 16 residues. Per germline, CDR1 SGHTA and CDR2 FQGNSA. Trimming took 5 bases from V and 4 from J; bases not matched to a gene: 12.

The V call is TRBV6-5, the J call TRBJ2-1; D possibly corresponds to TRBD2 (6 bases). Germline CDR1 MNHEY, CDR2 SVGAGI. CDR3 length: 12 amino acids. Trimming removed 7 bases at V and 9 bases at J, with 13 bases between. The CDR3 DNA reads TGTGCCAGCACCACCACTAGCTTTGAGCAGTTCTTC. It is translated as CASTTTSFEQFF.

The gene calls are TRBV3-1 (or the pseudogene TRBV3-2) and TRBJ2-5, with 8 nucleotides matching TRBD1. Germline CDR1 is LGHDT and CDR2 is YNNKEL (reference sequence). Trimming at V came to 5 bases and at J to 4 bases, leaving 9 bases not matched to a gene. There are 15 residues in the CDR3. The CDR3 protein is CASSARTGWRETQYF. The DNA for the CDR3 is TGTGCCAGCAGCGCCCGGACAGGGTGGCGAGAGACCCAGTACTTC.

This clone was found once. The chain couples TRBV28 to TRBJ1-5; no clear D. V was trimmed by 5 bases and J by 1 base, leaving 9 bases between them. The CDR3 is 14 amino acids. Germline-derived CDR1 and CDR2 are MDHEN and SYDVKM. The CDR3 nucleotides read TGTGCCAGCAGTCTTTTGGGCAGCAATCAGCCCCAGCATTTT. Translation gives CASSLLGSNQPQHF.

The chain carries TRBV7-3 and TRBJ2-2; 10 bases line up with TRBD2. Per the germline V gene, CDR1 is SGHTA and CDR2 is FQGTGA. V lost 3 bases to trimming and J lost 4 bases; unmatched junction nucleotides: 2. This CDR3 comprises 15 residues. The CDR3 protein is CASSFASGSTGELFF. The DNA for the CDR3 is TGTGCCAGCAGCTTCGCTAGCGGGAGCACCGGGGAGCTGTTTTTT.

This clone has only one observation. V usage is TRBV6-1 and J usage is TRBJ2-2, with a tentative D call TRBD1 (6 bases). Trimming cost V 3 bases and J 6 bases, with 11 bases left between them. The CDR3 runs to 14 residues. Germline assignment: CDR1 MNHNS and CDR2 SASEGT. The CDR3 region has the DNA TGTGCCAGCAGTGATTACAGGGTACCCGGGGAGCTGTTTTTT. Protein product: CASSDYRVPGELFF.

The chain uses TRBV4-1 and TRBJ2-7, with TRBD2 matching 8 bases. V shed 5 bases and J 4 bases; nucleotides not matched to a gene: 4. Germline V gene data show CDR1 as MGHRA and CDR2 as YSYEKL. This CDR3 contains 13 residues. DNA for the CDR3: TGCGCCAGCAGCGGCGGGAGGTTGTACGAGCAGTACTTC. Residues: CASSGGRLYEQYF.

This clone was found once. The chain couples TRBV19 to TRBJ1-5, with 7 bases lining up with TRBD1. This CDR3 contains 14 residues. Germline trimming cut 4 bases from V and 5 bases from J; bases unmatched to any gene: 5. From germline, CDR1 is LNHDA and CDR2 SQIVND (reference sequence). The CDR3 loop reads CASSNTGAHQPQHF. The DNA of the CDR3 is TGTGCCAGTAGTAACACAGGGGCGCATCAGCCCCAGCATTTT.

The genes are TRBV7-9 and TRBJ1-2; D gene uncertain. The CDR3 contains 12 residues. The ends were cut back, 10 bases at V and 3 bases at J, with 12 bases in the middle. The V gene's germline CDR1 is SEHNR and CDR2 FQNEAQ (reference sequence). The CDR3 region has the DNA TGTGCCATATCGAAGGAGGACTATGGCTACACCTTC. Amino acid sequence: CAISKEDYGYTF.

The chain employs TRBV6-5 and TRBJ2-2, with 11 bases matching TRBD2. CDR1 is MNHEY and CDR2 is SVGAGI in the germline V gene. The V and J ends lost 9 bases and 5 bases, in that order; junction bases with no gene match: 2. The CDR3 sequence is 13 residues long. The CDR3 nucleotides are TGTGCCAGTGGGACTAGCGGAACCGGGGAGCTGTTTTTT. This gives the protein CASGTSGTGELFF.

DNA for the CDR3: TGTGCCAGTAGTACAACCTCAAGGGACAGTACTGAAGCTTTCTTT. It specifies CASSTTSRDSTEAFF. The chain has TRBV19 and TRBJ1-1; TRBD1 matches at 7 bases. The CDR3 has 15 amino acids. Per germline, CDR1 LNHDA and CDR2 SQIVND (reference sequence). The J segment lost 5 bases and the V segment lost 4 bases, leaving 10 bases of the junction unmatched. Combining the CDR3 with reference TRBV19 and TRBJ1-1 gives the whole variable domain DGGITQSPKYLFRKEGQNVTLSCEQNLNHDAMYWYRQDPGQGLRLIYYSQIVNDFQKGDIAEGYSVSREKKESFPLTVTSAQKNPTAFYLCASSTTSRDSTEAFFGQGTRLTVV.

The J gene is TRBJ1-3, the V gene TRBV6-1; unclear D gene. V was trimmed by 2 bases and J by 2 bases, leaving 13 bases between them. This CDR3 comprises 16 residues. Per the germline V gene, CDR1 is MNHNS and CDR2 is SASEGT. CDR3 amino acids: CASSEFVRRTGNTIYF. The CDR3 nucleotides read TGTGCCAGCAGTGAATTTGTGCGGCGGACTGGAAACACCATATATTTT.

The chain links TRBV7-2 to TRBJ2-2, with 10 bases identical to TRBD2. The CDR3 extends over 15 amino acids. Germline values: CDR1 SGHTA, CDR2 FQGNSA. V was pared by 6 bases and J by 5 bases, with 6 bases of the junction left unmatched. The CDR3 spells CASRASGGGTGELFF. The CDR3 DNA follows: TGTGCCAGCAGGGCTAGCGGGGGAGGGACCGGGGAGCTGTTTTTT.

This clone was seen once. The V gene is TRBV6-5, the J gene TRBJ1-3; D unresolved. Germline V gives CDR1 MNHEY, CDR2 SVGAGI. The germline V and J ends were trimmed by 2 bases and 3 bases, with 8 bases remaining between them. The CDR3 is 14 amino acids. The CDR3 region is CASSYGGNGNTIYF. The CDR3 nucleotides read TGTGCCAGCAGTTACGGAGGGAATGGAAACACCATATATTTT.

The CDR3 protein is CASSNLQGMETQYF. The CDR3 DNA reads as TGTGCCAGTTCCAACCTACAGGGGATGGAGACCCAGTACTTC. The rearrangement joins TRBV19 to TRBJ2-5, with 7 bases matching TRBD1. The V gene's germline CDR1 is LNHDA and CDR2 SQIVND (reference sequence). V dropped 8 bases and J dropped 5; count of bases not matched to a gene: 11. The CDR3 sequence is 14 residues long.

V and J are TRBV9 and TRBJ2-7; the D gene is possibly TRBD2 (6 bases). Germline V lookup: CDR1 SGDLS, CDR2 YYNGEE. V lost 3 bases and J lost 7, with 11 bases in between. The CDR3 spans 12 residues. The CDR3 loop is CASSEGAGEQYF. CDR3 bases: TGTGCCAGCAGCGAAGGGGCGGGGGAGCAGTACTTC.

The chain is built from TRBV28 and TRBJ2-4, with D maybe TRBD2 (5 bases). The V end was cut by 3 bases, the J end by 2 bases, with 17 bases between. Germline-derived CDR1 and CDR2 are MDHEN and SYDVKM. This CDR3 has 17 amino acids. The CDR3 nucleotides are TGTGCCAGCAGTTTTGGTCCCACGGCTAGCTCCAAAAACATTCAGTACTTC. Translation: CASSFGPTASSKNIQYF.

V gene TRBV3-1 (or the pseudogene TRBV3-2) combines with J gene TRBJ2-5; 7 bases agree with TRBD2. The CDR3 sequence is 15 residues long. Looked up from germline, CDR1 is LGHDT and CDR2 is YNNKEL (reference sequence). Trimming took 0 bases from V and 4 from J; bases not matched to a gene: 5. CDR3 loop: CASSQDLWGGETQYF. In nucleotides, the CDR3 is TGTGCCAGCAGCCAAGATCTTTGGGGGGGAGAGACCCAGTACTTC.

This clone was recorded a few times. This chain joins TRBV6-6 and TRBJ2-1, with TRBD2 identical over 8 bases. Germline CDR1 reads MNHNY; CDR2 reads SVGAGI (reference sequence). V shed 6 bases and J 9 bases; nucleotides not matched to a gene: 7. The CDR3 loop spans 13 amino acids. CDR3 coding DNA: TGTGCCAGCAGCCCATTGACTAGCGCTGAGCAGTTCTTC. Its protein is CASSPLTSAEQFF.

The chain combines TRBV6-5 with TRBJ1-6; 7 bases match TRBD1. The germline gives CDR1 MNHEY, CDR2 SVGAGI. After removal of 7 bases from V and 9 bases from J, the junction contained 3 bases not matched to a gene. The CDR3 extends over 12 amino acids. This CDR3 is CASIDRVSPLHF. In DNA, the CDR3 is TGTGCCAGCATCGACAGGGTTTCACCCCTCCACTTT.